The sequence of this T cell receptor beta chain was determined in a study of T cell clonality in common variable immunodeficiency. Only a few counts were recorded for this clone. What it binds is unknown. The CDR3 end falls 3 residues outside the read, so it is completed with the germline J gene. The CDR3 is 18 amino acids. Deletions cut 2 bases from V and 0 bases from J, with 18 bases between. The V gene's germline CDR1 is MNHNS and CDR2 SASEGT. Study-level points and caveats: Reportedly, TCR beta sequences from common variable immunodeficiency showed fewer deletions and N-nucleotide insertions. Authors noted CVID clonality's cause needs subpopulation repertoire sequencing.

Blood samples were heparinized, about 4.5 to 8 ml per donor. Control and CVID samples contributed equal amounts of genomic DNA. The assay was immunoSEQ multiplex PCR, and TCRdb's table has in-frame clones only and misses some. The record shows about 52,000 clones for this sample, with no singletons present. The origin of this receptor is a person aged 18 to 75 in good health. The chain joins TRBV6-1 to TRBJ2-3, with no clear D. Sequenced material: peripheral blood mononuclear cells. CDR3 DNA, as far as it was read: TGTGCCAGCAGTGAACTCACCGCAAGCGCAACTAGCACAGATACG. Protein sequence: CASSELTASATSTDT. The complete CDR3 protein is CASSELTASATSTDTQYF.